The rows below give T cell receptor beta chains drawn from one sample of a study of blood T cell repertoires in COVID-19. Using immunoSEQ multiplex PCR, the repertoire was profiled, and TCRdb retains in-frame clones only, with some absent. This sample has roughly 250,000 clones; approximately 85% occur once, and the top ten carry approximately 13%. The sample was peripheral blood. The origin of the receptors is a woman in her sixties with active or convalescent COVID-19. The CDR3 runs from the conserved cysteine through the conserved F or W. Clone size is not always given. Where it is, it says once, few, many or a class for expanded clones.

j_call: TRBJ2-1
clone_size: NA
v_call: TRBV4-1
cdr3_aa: CASSQPSGGLYNEQFF

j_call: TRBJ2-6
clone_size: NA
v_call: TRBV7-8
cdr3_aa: CASSLRGDRASGANVLTF

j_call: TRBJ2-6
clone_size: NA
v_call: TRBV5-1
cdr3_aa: CASSVKGDSGANVLTF

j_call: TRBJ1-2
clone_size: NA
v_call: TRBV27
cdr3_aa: CASSLSLGAGGYTF

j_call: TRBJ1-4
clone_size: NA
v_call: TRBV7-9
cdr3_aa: CASSLGTGPEKLFF

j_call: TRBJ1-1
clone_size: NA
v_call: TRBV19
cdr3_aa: CASSTRENTEAFF

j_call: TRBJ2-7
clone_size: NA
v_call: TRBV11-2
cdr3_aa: CASSRAYEQYF

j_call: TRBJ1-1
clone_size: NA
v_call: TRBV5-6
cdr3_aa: CASSVVSTEAFF

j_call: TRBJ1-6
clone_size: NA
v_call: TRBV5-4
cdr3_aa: CASILATGIDSPLHF

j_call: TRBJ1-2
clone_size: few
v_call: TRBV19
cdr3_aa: CASRSGTGSLGGYGYTF

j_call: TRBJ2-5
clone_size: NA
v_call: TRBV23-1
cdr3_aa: CASSQPNRPALPTSHLPIQETQYF

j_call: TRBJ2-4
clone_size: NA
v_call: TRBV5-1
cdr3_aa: CASSHRSPGSPAKNIQYF

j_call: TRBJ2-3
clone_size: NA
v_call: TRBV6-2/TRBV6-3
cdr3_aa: CASSDSGGPTDTQYF

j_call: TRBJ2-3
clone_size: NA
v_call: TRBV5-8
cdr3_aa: CASSPRGGASRDTQYF

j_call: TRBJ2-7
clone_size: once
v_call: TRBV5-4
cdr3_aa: CASSLTQGGSYEQYF

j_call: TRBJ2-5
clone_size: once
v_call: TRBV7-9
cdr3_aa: CASSPQGGQQETQYF

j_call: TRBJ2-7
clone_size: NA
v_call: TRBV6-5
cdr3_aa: CASSYRQGESLYEQYF

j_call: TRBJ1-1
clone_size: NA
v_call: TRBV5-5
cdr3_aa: CASSWLANTEAFF

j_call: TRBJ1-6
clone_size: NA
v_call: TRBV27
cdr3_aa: CASSLFSTESPLHF

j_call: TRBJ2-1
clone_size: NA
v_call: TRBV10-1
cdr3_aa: CASSEGGANEQFF

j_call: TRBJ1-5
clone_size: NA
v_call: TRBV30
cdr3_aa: CAWDPGQASGPQHF

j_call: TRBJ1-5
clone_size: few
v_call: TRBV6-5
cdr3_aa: CASTMQGNQPQHF

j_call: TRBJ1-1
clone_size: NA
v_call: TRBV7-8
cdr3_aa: CASSLSPGSNTEAFF

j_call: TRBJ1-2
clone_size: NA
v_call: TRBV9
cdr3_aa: CASSPRSHRSQDNYGYTF

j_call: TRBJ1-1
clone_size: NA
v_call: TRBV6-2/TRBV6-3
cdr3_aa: CASSYLRRLTIETEAFF

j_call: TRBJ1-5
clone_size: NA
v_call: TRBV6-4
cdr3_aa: CASSETGEGNQPQHF

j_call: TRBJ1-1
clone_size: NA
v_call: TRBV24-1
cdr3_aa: CATSHLQGNTEAFF

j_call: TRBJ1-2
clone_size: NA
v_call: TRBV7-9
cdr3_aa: CASSPTGTSGGGYTF

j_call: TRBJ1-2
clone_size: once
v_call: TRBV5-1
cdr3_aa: CASRGELARGTGYTF

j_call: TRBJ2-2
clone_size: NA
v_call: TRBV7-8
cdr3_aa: CASSPTGVTAGELFF

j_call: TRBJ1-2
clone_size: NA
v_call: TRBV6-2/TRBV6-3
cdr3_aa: CASSTTAIPYGYTF

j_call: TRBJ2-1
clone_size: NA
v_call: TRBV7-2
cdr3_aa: CASSPRDSSYNEQFF

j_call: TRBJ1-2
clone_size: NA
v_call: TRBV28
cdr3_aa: CASAYRGPYGYTF

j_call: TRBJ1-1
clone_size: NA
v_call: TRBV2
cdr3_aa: CASRPGQVGTEAFF

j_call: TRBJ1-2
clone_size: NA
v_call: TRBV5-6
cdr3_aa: CASSRTGTGGGAGYTF

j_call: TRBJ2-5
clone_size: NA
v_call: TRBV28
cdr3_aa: CASTSRQIQETQYF

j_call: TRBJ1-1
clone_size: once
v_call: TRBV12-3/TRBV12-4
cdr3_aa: CASSLLNTEAFF

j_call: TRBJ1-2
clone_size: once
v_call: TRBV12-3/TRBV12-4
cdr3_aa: CASRRLYYGYTF

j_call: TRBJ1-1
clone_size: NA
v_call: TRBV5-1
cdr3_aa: CASSLTTGSTEAFF

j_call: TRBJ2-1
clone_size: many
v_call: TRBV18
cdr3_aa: CASSQAGIYNEQFF

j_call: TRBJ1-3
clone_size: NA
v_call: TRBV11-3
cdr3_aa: CASSLRQGGSGNTIYF

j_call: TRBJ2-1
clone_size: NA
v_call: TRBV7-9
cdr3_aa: CASSLGQGGSYEQFF

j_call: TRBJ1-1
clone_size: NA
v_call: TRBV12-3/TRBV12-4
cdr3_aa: CASSFTGHTEAFF

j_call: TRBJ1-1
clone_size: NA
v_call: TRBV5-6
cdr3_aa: CASSSRWVAGGAFF

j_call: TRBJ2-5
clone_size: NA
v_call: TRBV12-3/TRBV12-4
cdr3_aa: CASSGTGETQYF

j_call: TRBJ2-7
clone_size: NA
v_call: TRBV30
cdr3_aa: CAWKDRGGTYEQYF